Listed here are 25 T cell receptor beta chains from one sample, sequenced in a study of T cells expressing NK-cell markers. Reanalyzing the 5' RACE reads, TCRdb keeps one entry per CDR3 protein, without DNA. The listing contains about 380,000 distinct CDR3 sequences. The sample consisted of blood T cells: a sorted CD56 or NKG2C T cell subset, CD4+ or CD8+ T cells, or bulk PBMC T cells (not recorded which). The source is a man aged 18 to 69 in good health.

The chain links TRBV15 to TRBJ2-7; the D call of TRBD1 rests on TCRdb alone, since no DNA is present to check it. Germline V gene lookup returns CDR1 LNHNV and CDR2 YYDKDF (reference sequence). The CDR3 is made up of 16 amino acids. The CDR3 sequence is CATSRGRDRGPYEQYF. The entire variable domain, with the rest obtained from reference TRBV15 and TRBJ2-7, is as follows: DAMVIQNPRYQVTQFGKPVTLSCSQTLNHNVMYWYQQKSSQAPKLLFHYYDKDFNNEADTPDNFQSRRPNTSFCFLDIRSPGLGDTAMYLCATSRGRDRGPYEQYFGPGTRLTVT.

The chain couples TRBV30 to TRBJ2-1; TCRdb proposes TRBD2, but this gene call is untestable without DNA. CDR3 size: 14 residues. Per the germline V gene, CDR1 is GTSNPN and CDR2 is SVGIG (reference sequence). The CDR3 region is CAWTFGTRGNEQFF.

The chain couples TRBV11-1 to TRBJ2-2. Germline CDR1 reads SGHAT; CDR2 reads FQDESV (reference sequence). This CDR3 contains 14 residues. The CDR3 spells CASSLFARTGELFF. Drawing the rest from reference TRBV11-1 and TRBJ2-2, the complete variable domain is EAEVAQSPRYKITEKSQAVAFWCDPISGHATLYWYRQILGQGPELLVQFQDESVVDDSQLPKDRFSAERLKGVDSTLKIQPAELGDSAMYLCASSLFARTGELFFGEGSRLTVL.

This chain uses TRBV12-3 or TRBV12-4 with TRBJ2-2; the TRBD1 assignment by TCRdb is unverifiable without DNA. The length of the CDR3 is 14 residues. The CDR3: CASRWGDRFGELFF.

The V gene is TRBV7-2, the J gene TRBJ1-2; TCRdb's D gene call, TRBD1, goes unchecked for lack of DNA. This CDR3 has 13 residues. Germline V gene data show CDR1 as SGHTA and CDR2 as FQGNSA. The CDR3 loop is CASSRLVGGGYTF.

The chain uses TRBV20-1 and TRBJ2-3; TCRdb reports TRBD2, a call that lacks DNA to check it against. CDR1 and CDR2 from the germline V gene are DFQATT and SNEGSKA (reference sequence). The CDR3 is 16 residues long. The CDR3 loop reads CSARPGLAGGVDTQYF.

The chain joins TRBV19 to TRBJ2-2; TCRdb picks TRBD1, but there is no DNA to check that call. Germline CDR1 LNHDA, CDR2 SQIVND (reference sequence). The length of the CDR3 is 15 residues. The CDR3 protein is CASRIGTLNTGELFF. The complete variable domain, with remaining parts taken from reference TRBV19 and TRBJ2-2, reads DGGITQSPKYLFRKEGQNVTLSCEQNLNHDAMYWYRQDPGQGLRLIYYSQIVNDFQKGDIAEGYSVSREKKESFPLTVTSAQKNPTAFYLCASRIGTLNTGELFFGEGSRLTVL.

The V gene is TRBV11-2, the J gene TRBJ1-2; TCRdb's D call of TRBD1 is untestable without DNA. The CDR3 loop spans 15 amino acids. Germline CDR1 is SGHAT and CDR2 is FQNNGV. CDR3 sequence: CASSPARQGLYGYTF.

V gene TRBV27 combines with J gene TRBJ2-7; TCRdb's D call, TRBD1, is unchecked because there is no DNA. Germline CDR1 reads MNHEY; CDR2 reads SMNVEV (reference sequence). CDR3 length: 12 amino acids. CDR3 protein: CASRFPTGGGYF.

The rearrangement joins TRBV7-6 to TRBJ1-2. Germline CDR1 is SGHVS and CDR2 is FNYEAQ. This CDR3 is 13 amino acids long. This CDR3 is CASSLSNNYGYTF.

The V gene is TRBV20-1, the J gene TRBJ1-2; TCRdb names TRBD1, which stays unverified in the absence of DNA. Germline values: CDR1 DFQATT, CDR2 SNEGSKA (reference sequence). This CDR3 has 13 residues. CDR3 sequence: CSATRGPILGYTF.

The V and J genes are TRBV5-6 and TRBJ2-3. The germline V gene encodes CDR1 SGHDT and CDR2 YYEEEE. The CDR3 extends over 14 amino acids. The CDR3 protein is CASSLFRTTDTQYF.

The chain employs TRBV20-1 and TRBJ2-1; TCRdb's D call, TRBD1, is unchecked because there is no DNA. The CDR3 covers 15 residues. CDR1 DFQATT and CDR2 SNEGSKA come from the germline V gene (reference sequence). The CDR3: CSARENLAPGNEQFF.

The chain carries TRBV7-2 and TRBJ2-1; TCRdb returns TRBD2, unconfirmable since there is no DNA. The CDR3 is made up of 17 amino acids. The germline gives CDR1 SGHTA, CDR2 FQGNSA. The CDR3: CASSRPGSGGDNNEQFF.

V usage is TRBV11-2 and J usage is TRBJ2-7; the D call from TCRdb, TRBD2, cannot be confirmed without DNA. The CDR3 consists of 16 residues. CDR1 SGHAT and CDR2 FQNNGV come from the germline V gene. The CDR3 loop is CASSPPAGLMDYEQYF.

Here the CDR3 reads CASSHSGTGRSPLHF. The chain links TRBV5-1 to TRBJ1-6; the D call from TCRdb, TRBD1, cannot be confirmed without DNA. The CDR3 runs to 15 residues. Germline V CDR1 and CDR2: SGHRS, YFSETQ. The full variable domain, completed using reference TRBV5-1 and TRBJ1-6, is KAGVTQTPRYLIKTRGQQVTLSCSPISGHRSVSWYQQTPGQGLQFLFEYFSETQRNKGNFPGRFSGRQFSNSRSEMNVSTLELGDSALYLCASSHSGTGRSPLHFGNGTRLTVT.

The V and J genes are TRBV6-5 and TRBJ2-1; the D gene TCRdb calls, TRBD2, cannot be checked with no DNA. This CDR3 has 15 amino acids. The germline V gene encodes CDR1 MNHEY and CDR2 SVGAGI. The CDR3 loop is CASSYSALGADEQFF.

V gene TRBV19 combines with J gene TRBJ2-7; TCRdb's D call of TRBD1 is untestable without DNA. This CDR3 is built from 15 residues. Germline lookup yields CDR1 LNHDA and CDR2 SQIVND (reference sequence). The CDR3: CASSISGRGREEQYF.

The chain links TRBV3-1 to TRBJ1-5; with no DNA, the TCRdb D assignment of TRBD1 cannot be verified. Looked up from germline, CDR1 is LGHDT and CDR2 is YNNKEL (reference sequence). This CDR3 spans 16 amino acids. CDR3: CASSPLGPNSNQPQHF.

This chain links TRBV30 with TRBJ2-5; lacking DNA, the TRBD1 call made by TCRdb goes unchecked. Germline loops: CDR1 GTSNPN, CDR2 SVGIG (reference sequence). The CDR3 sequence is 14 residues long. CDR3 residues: CAWRRTGSKETQYF. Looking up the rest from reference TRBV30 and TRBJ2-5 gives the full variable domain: SQTIHQWPATLVQPVGSPLSLECTVEGTSNPNLYWYRQAAGRGLQLLFYSVGIGQISSEVPQNLSASRPQDRQFILSSKKLLLSDSGFYLCAWRRTGSKETQYFGPGTRLLVL.

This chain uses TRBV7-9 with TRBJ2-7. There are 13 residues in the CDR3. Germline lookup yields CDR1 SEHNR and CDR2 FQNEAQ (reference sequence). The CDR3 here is CASSALKIYEQYF.

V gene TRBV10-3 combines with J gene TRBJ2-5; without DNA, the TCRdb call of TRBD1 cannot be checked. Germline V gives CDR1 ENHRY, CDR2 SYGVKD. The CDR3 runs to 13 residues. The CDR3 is CAISEPGLQTQYF.

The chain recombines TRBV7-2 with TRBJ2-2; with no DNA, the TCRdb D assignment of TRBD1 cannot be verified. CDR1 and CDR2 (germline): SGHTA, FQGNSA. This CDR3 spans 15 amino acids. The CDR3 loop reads CASSFPGVPTGELFF.

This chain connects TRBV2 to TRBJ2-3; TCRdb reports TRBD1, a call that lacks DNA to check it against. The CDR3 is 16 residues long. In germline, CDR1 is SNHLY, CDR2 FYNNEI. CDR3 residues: CASSAGRGTSTDTQYF.

CDR3 protein: CASSRYTSGGNIQYF. J is TRBJ2-4 and V is TRBV5-6; TCRdb gives TRBD2 as the D gene, but with no DNA this cannot be confirmed. This CDR3 is 15 amino acids long. Germline CDR1 is SGHDT and CDR2 is YYEEEE.